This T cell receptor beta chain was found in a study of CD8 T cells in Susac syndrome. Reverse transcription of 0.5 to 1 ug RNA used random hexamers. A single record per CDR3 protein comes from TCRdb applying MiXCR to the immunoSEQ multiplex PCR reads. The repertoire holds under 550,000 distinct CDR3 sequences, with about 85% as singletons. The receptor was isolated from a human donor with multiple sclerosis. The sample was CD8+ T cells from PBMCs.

CDR3 bases: TGTGCCCGGGCTGACGGCGCCGGGGCCAACGTCCTGACTTTC. As protein: CARADGAGANVLTF. The rearrangement links TRBV30 to TRBJ2-6; D remains unclear. Germline CDR1 GTSNPN, CDR2 SVGIG (reference sequence). V gave up 8 bases and J gave up 4 bases, with 15 bases separating them. The CDR3 consists of 14 residues. Drawing the rest from reference TRBV30 and TRBJ2-6, the complete variable domain is SQTIHQWPATLVQPVGSPLSLECTVEGTSNPNLYWYRQAAGRGLQLLFYSVGIGQISSEVPQNLSASRPQDRQFILSSKKLLLSDSGFYLCARADGAGANVLTFGAGSRLTVL.